Listed below are T cell receptor beta chains from one sample, sequenced in a study of shared clonotypes between healthy human individuals. Data came from immunoSEQ multiplex PCR; TCRdb stores just in-frame clones and leaves some out. The data show millions of clones, about 93% seen once. Input material: naive CD8+ T cells from PBMCs. The source of these receptors is a young man in good health. Some clones in this sample may be carry-over from other donors' samples. Both conserved end residues are part of each CDR3.

CDR3 | J | V
CASSIFPSSGERKYF | TRBJ2-7 | TRBV19
CSVEDRGGLETQYF | TRBJ2-5 | TRBV29-1
CASSYEGVYEQYF | TRBJ2-7 | TRBV6-6
CASSLGPAGDRYEQYF | TRBJ2-7 | TRBV5-4
CASSFAGGPFEQYF | TRBJ2-7 | TRBV27
CASSEAPGLNYEQYF | TRBJ2-7 | TRBV2
CSVSTGSTDTQYF | TRBJ2-3 | TRBV29-1
CASSPWGQGGETQYF | TRBJ2-5 | TRBV28
CASSPDGNTEAFF | TRBJ1-1 | TRBV5-1
CASSPAPYNEQFF | TRBJ2-1 | TRBV6-5
CASSLVGTGSYEQYF | TRBJ2-7 | TRBV27
CASSLSLGTGRAFF | TRBJ1-1 | TRBV27
CATSRGLNEQFF | TRBJ2-1 | TRBV10-2
CASSPLVGGTEAFF | TRBJ1-1 | TRBV4-1
CASSLPTGPTMTEKLFF | TRBJ1-4 | TRBV7-8
CASSPLGGSGANVLTF | TRBJ2-6 | TRBV5-1
CASYARGARGSSAGELFF | TRBJ2-2 | TRBV11-2
CASSERAGSGYEQYF | TRBJ2-7 | TRBV2
CASSLDRAGMDEQYF | TRBJ2-7 | TRBV7-9
CASSIGTSLGYTF | TRBJ1-2 | TRBV11-2
CASSEGTVRKQFF | TRBJ2-1 | TRBV5-6
CASSHGLAGETGELFF | TRBJ2-2 | TRBV5-4
CATSAWTGRDYTF | TRBJ1-2 | TRBV15
CASSLRLAISYEQYF | TRBJ2-7 | TRBV28
CASSPVGTADPYEQYF | TRBJ2-7 | TRBV7-8
CASSITGLTNTEAFF | TRBJ1-1 | TRBV19
CASRLGNGELFF | TRBJ2-2 | TRBV6-6
CASSLPTDPSGPYGYTF | TRBJ1-2 | TRBV28
CASSTAQGVGANVLTF | TRBJ2-6 | TRBV7-3
CASSVGGDGTNEKLFF | TRBJ1-4 | TRBV9
CAIMTGWSREQYF | TRBJ2-7 | TRBV2
CASRNTGLNYGYTF | TRBJ1-2 | TRBV19
CASSLVTANYGYTF | TRBJ1-2 | TRBV7-9
CAIMRAVTSNTGELFF | TRBJ2-2 | TRBV10-3
CASSAGTGLFQPQHF | TRBJ1-5 | TRBV9
CASSQYGLPNTEAFF | TRBJ1-1 | TRBV7-8
CATSRDGRSTDTQYF | TRBJ2-3 | TRBV15
CASIRGTGGHQPQHF | TRBJ1-5 | TRBV2
CASRPGSGTDSGANVLTF | TRBJ2-6 | TRBV7-9
CASSRGPLALTGSYNEQFF | TRBJ2-1 | TRBV4-1
CASSYSGESHEQYF | TRBJ2-7 | TRBV6-5
CASSEEGRLELDTQYF | TRBJ2-3 | TRBV9
CASSSGQGIETQYF | TRBJ2-5 | TRBV7-9
CASSRLTGELFF | TRBJ2-2 | TRBV7-8
CASWEGVVDTQYF | TRBJ2-3 | TRBV7-9
CASRPGTGVHYGYTF | TRBJ1-2 | TRBV28
CASSLLAGAGEQFF | TRBJ2-1 | TRBV7-2
CASSPGTGGLKGYTF | TRBJ1-2 | TRBV5-1
CASSEGVGVNYEQYF | TRBJ2-7 | TRBV9
CASSQHQGGTEAFF | TRBJ1-1 | TRBV4-2
CASSFNRAYGYTF | TRBJ1-2 | TRBV28
CASSLGSGGYNEQFF | TRBJ2-1 | TRBV7-2
CASKEAGEAYEQYF | TRBJ2-7 | TRBV19
CSVEGDRDRSGNTIYF | TRBJ1-3 | TRBV29-1
CASSLFGTYSNEKLFF | TRBJ1-4 | TRBV5-5